This T cell receptor beta chain was obtained from a study of CD8+ T cells in alopecia areata. About the study: Patients in the treated group were given tofacitinib by mouth, 5 to 10 mg twice a day. Study-level findings and limits: Within the top 100, expanded CD8+ clones significantly decreased with tofacitinib, as did scalp clonality. Persistence in scalp and blood during tofacitinib was observed for many expanded lesional clones.

As the sequencing template, cDNA was produced by extracting RNA and reverse transcribing it. The table came from immunoSEQ multiplex PCR; TCRdb's copy has only in-frame clones and leaves some out. The sample consists of around 150,000 clones, about four fifths of them appearing once. This clone was seen more than once but under ten times. The antigen remains undetermined. CDR3 length equals 16 residues. Germline V CDR1 and CDR2: MNHEY, SVGAGI. V lost 4 bases and J lost 7, with 19 bases in between. Stated treatment: oral pan-JAK inhibitor, 5-10 mg twice daily. The source is a human donor with alopecia areata. The chain is built from TRBV6-5 and TRBJ2-2; D might be TRBD1 (6 bases). The sample was CD8+ T cells sorted from blood, taken at week 4, from a patient treated with tofacitinib. CDR3 loop: CASSFSGTPYSGELFF. The CDR3 region has the DNA TGTGCCAGCAGTTTCTCCGGGACACCCTACAGCGGGGAGCTGTTTTTT.